The 16 T cell receptor beta chains given below trace back to one sample, sequenced in a study of blood T cell repertoires in COVID-19. Clones were sequenced by immunoSEQ multiplex PCR, and TCRdb holds only the in-frame ones, with some missing. The repertoire holds 99,000 or so clones, 85% to 90% seen once, with 5.1% in the top ten. The sequencing input was peripheral blood. The receptors here all came from a human donor in a cohort sampled during active COVID-19.

The V call is TRBV9, the J call TRBJ1-1, with D hard to call. This CDR3 comprises 13 residues. V was pared by 2 bases and J by 0 bases, with 5 bases between. CDR1 is SGDLS and CDR2 is YYNGEE in the germline V gene. The CDR3 coding sequence is TGTGCCAGCAGCGTTAGCCTGAACACTGAAGCTTTCTTT. Protein sequence: CASSVSLNTEAFF. Full variable domain (outside the CDR3, taken from reference TRBV9 and TRBJ1-1): DSGVTQTPKHLITATGQRVTLRCSPRSGDLSVYWYQQSLDQGLQFLIQYYNGEERAKGNILERFSAQQFPDLHSELNLSSLELGDSALYFCASSVSLNTEAFFGQGTRLTVV.

The V and J genes are TRBV11-2 and TRBJ1-4; 9 bases are shared with TRBD1. This CDR3 region has 15 residues. Looked up from germline, CDR1 is SGHAT and CDR2 is FQNNGV. With 5 bases clipped from V and 6 bases from J, the junction kept 7 bases outside the gene matches. CDR3 DNA: TGTGCCAGCAGCCGATCCGGGACAGGGTATGAAAAACTGTTTTTT. Translation gives CASSRSGTGYEKLFF.

The chain couples TRBV27 to TRBJ1-5; no firm D call. Trimming removed 4 bases from V and 3 bases from J, with 7 bases in between. The CDR3 extends over 13 amino acids. The germline CDR1 and CDR2 sequences are MNHEY and SMNVEV (reference sequence). CDR3 sequence reads: CASSYGDNQPQHF. The CDR3 DNA sequence: TGTGCCAGCAGTTACGGAGACAATCAGCCCCAGCATTTT.

The DNA for the CDR3 is TGTGCCAGCAGCCAAAGGCTCCGGCTAGCGGGGGACTTTTCGGGCACCGGGGAGCTGTTTTTT. Its translation: CASSQRLRLAGDFSGTGELFF. The rearrangement uses TRBV3-1 (or the pseudogene TRBV3-2) and TRBJ2-2; TRBD2 matches at 10 bases. CDR3 size: 21 residues. V was pared by 2 bases and J by 4 bases, with 19 bases of the junction left unmatched. Germline lookup yields CDR1 LGHDT and CDR2 YNNKEL (reference sequence).

This clone was seen once. The chain employs TRBV20-1 and TRBJ2-7; D remains ambiguous. CDR1 and CDR2 from the germline V gene are DFQATT and SNEGSKA (reference sequence). The CDR3 spans 11 residues. Deletions cut 6 bases from V and 3 bases from J, with 9 bases between. The CDR3 nucleotides read TGCAGTGCCGCGCCGTACTACGAGCAGTACTTC. Translating it yields CSAAPYYEQYF.

The chain combines TRBV29-1 with TRBJ2-6, with D tentatively TRBD1 (5 bases). In germline, CDR1 is SQVTM, CDR2 ANQGSEA. The CDR3 consists of 17 residues. V lost 4 bases and J 1 base, leaving 17 bases between the germline ends. The DNA of the CDR3 is TGCAGCGTTGTTGTCTGGCCCACAGGTTCTGGGGCCAACGTCCTGACTTTC. Protein product: CSVVVWPTGSGANVLTF.

This chain links TRBV7-9 with TRBJ2-1, with D tentatively TRBD1 (5 bases). The CDR3 is 16 residues long. CDR1 is SEHNR, CDR2 FQNEAQ, per germline (reference sequence). Trimming cost V 5 bases and J 5 bases, with 19 bases left between them. The CDR3: CASSPTGPSGDNEQFF. The CDR3, as DNA: TGTGCCAGCAGCCCCACAGGACCCTCTGGAGACAATGAGCAGTTCTTC.

This clone was observed once. In DNA form, the CDR3 reads TGTGCCACCCCCGGCCCAGGCAGGGGGCTCGGGGCCAACGTCCTGACTTTC. Its translation is CATPGPGRGLGANVLTF. V gene TRBV24-1 combines with J gene TRBJ2-6; 8 bases agree with TRBD1. After removal of 9 bases from V and 4 bases from J, the junction contained 13 bases not matched to a gene. The CDR3 has 17 amino acids. Germline V gene data show CDR1 as KGHDR and CDR2 as SFDVKD.

The V gene is TRBV2, the J gene TRBJ2-1; 9 positions agree with TRBD2. This CDR3 has 14 residues. The germline V gene has CDR1 SNHLY and CDR2 FYNNEI. Losses at the gene ends were 6 bases for V and 6 bases for J; bases not matched to a gene: 6. The CDR3 loop is CASRNRLAANEQFF. The CDR3 DNA follows: TGTGCCAGCAGGAACAGACTAGCGGCCAATGAGCAGTTCTTC.

This clone came up once. The chain uses TRBV28 and TRBJ2-3; TRBD1 aligns across 7 bases. Germline-derived CDR1 and CDR2 are MDHEN and SYDVKM. V lost 5 bases and J lost 6; bases outside the gene matches: 2. This CDR3 region has 12 residues. The DNA of the CDR3 is TGTGCCAGCAGTCTACAGGGGGATACGCAGTATTTT. Translating gives CASSLQGDTQYF.

The V gene is TRBV12-5, the J gene TRBJ2-5, with TRBD1 matching 7 bases. V trimming: 1 base; J trimming: 13 bases; junction bases outside the gene matches: 15. The CDR3 loop spans 15 amino acids. Germline V gives CDR1 LGHNT, CDR2 FRNRAP. CDR3 coding DNA: TGTGCTAGTGGTTTGGGGACGGGACAGACCCTTACTGCGTACTTC. This encodes CASGLGTGQTLTAYF.

The chain employs TRBV10-3 and TRBJ1-1; no definite D call. This CDR3 is 13 amino acids long. Germline V lookup: CDR1 ENHRY, CDR2 SYGVKD. V lost 4 bases and J 5 bases, leaving 11 bases between the germline ends. In DNA, the CDR3 is TGTGCCATCAGTGGAATGACTAGAACTGAAGCTTTCTTT. Amino acids: CAISGMTRTEAFF.

The chain recombines TRBV7-3 with TRBJ2-2, with 11 positions matching TRBD2. This CDR3 comprises 16 residues. Per the germline V gene, CDR1 is SGHTA and CDR2 is FQGTGA. The J segment lost 6 bases and the V segment lost 5 bases, leaving 8 bases of the junction unmatched. CDR3 protein: CASSAGTSGLAGELFF. In DNA, the CDR3 is TGTGCCAGCAGCGCAGGGACTAGCGGTTTAGCCGGGGAGCTGTTTTTT. The whole variable domain, filled in from reference TRBV7-3 and TRBJ2-2, reads GAGVSQTPSNKVTEKGKYVELRCDPISGHTALYWYRQSLGQGPEFLIYFQGTGAADDSGLPNDRFFAVRPEGSVSTLKIQRTERGDSAVYLCASSAGTSGLAGELFFGEGSRLTVL.

The V gene is TRBV15, the J gene TRBJ2-1; 7 nucleotides line up with TRBD2. V was pared by 0 bases and J by 4 bases, with 6 bases of the junction left unmatched. The CDR3 has 16 amino acids. Germline assignment: CDR1 LNHNV and CDR2 YYDKDF (reference sequence). CDR3: CATSRDRLAVYNEQFF. CDR3 nucleotide sequence: TGTGCCACCAGCAGAGATCGGCTAGCGGTTTACAATGAGCAGTTCTTC.

This clone was recorded a few times. The chain is built from TRBV9 and TRBJ1-4; D might be TRBD1 (6 bases). V was shortened by 4 bases and J by 0 bases, with 25 bases between the two germline ends. The CDR3 contains 20 residues. Germline loops: CDR1 SGDLS, CDR2 YYNGEE. CDR3 in amino acids: CASSSPHRARYGATNEKLFF. CDR3 sequence (DNA): TGTGCCAGCAGCTCACCCCACAGGGCAAGGTATGGTGCAACTAATGAAAAACTGTTTTTT.

V is TRBV21-1 and J is TRBJ2-7; TRBD2, as called in the table, went unchecked against the DNA. TRBV21-1 is recorded as a pseudogene. This CDR3 contains 15 residues. CDR3 protein: CASDDGRGGSYEQYF. The CDR3 DNA reads as TGTGCCAGCGACGATGGGCGGGGGGGATCCTACGAGCAGTACTTC.